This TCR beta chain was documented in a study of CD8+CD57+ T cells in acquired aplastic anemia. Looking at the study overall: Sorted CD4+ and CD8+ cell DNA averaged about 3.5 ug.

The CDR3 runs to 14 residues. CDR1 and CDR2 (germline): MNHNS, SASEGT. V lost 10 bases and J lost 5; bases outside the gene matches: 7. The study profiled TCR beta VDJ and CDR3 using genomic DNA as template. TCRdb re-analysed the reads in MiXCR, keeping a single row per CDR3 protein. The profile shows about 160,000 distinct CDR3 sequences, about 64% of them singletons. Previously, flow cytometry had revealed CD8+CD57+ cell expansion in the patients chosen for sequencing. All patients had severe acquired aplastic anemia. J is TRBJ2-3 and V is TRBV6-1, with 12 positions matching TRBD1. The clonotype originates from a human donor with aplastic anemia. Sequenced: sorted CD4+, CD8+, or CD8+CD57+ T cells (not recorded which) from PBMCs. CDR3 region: CATTGDRGQDTQYF. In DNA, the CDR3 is TGTGCCACCACCGGGGACAGGGGGCAAGATACGCAGTATTTT.